What follows are 17 T cell receptor beta chains derived from one specimen sequenced in a study of cytomegalovirus exposure and HLA in healthy donors. A multiplex PCR was run with 60 Vbeta primers and 13 Jbeta primers. Sequencing used immunoSEQ multiplex PCR; TCRdb keeps in-frame clones, though not all of them. The top ten hold around 6.6% of the sample, which has about 160,000 clones, around 74% seen once. The sequencing sample was made of PBMCs. These receptors all stem from a man over 45 in good health and CMV-seropositive.

This sequence joins TRBV27 and TRBJ2-7; D is uncertain. This CDR3 has 14 amino acids. Trimming pared 3 bases from V and 0 bases from J, leaving 9 bases between. Germline CDR1 MNHEY, CDR2 SMNVEV (reference sequence). This CDR3 is CASSFGQNSYEQYF. The CDR3 coding sequence is TGTGCCAGCAGTTTCGGTCAAAACTCCTACGAGCAGTACTTC.

CDR3 protein: CASSQDIREGYEQYF. DNA of the CDR3: TGTGCCAGCAGCCAAGATATCCGGGAGGGGTACGAGCAGTACTTC. The chain carries TRBV4-2 and TRBJ2-7, with 8 bases fitting TRBD2. This CDR3 has 15 residues. CDR1 and CDR2 from the germline V gene are LGHNA and YNFKEQ. The V gene end was trimmed by 0 bases and the J gene end by 4 bases; junction bases not matched to a gene: 5.

The chain has TRBV7-9 and TRBJ2-3; TRBD2 matches at 11 bases. With V trimmed by 6 bases and J by 7 bases, 9 bases remained unmatched. The CDR3 sequence is 15 residues long. Germline V CDR1 and CDR2: SEHNR, FQNEAQ (reference sequence). CDR3 loop: CASRPIAGGPNTQYF. DNA for the CDR3: TGTGCCAGCAGGCCCATAGCGGGAGGGCCAAATACGCAGTATTTT. The full variable domain, completed using reference TRBV7-9 and TRBJ2-3, is DTGVSQNPRHKITKRGQNVTFRCDPISEHNRLYWYRQTLGQGPEFLTYFQNEAQLEKSRLLSDRFSAERPKGSFSTLEIQRTEQGDSAMYLCASRPIAGGPNTQYFGPGTRLTVL.

The chain couples TRBV11-3 to TRBJ2-2; 7 bases line up with TRBD2. The CDR3 is made up of 15 amino acids. Germline CDR1 and CDR2: SGHNT and YENEEA. With 5 bases clipped from V and 4 bases from J, the junction kept 7 bases outside the gene matches. This CDR3 is CASSPISGPTGELFF. The CDR3, as DNA: TGTGCCAGCAGCCCCATTAGCGGGCCCACCGGGGAGCTGTTTTTT. The complete variable domain, with remaining parts taken from reference TRBV11-3 and TRBJ2-2, reads EAGVVQSPRYKIIEKKQPVAFWCNPISGHNTLYWYLQNLGQGPELLIRYENEEAVDDSQLPKDRFSAERLKGVDSTLKIQPAELGDSAVYLCASSPISGPTGELFFGEGSRLTVL.

This rearrangement joins TRBV5-4 to TRBJ2-5; TRBD2 agrees at 12 bases. Trimming removed 0 bases from V and 4 bases from J; junction bases left unmatched: 4. This CDR3 has 16 residues. Per germline, CDR1 SGHNT and CDR2 YYREEE (reference sequence). CDR3 residues: CASSLGLAGAGETQYF. For the CDR3, the DNA is TGTGCCAGCAGCTTGGGACTAGCGGGAGCGGGAGAGACCCAGTACTTC.

This sequence joins TRBV25-1 and TRBJ2-5; weak D call: TRBD2 (6 bases). This CDR3 is built from 14 residues. The germline gives CDR1 MGHDK, CDR2 SYGVNS. Trimming removed 4 bases from V and 11 bases from J, with 20 bases in between. The CDR3 is CASSGGSYLREQYF. The DNA of the CDR3 is TGTGCCAGCAGTGGTGGATCCTATCTACGGGAGCAGTACTTC.

Notes on this clone: At one of its ends the junction is not consistent with the germline gene, which may arise from a read error. The V gene is TRBV6-1, the J gene TRBJ1-2; maybe TRBD1 (6 bases). From germline, CDR1 is MNHNS and CDR2 SASEGT. CDR3 size: 16 residues. CDR3 nucleotide sequence: TGTGCCAGCGGTGAAAAGCGAACAGGGTCTAACTATGGCTACACCTTC. It yields the protein CASGEKRTGSNYGYTF.

The chain joins TRBV28 to TRBJ2-3; no clear D. The germline CDR1 and CDR2 sequences are MDHEN and SYDVKM. V dropped 8 bases and J dropped 1 base, with 10 bases sitting between them. This CDR3 has 13 amino acids. CDR3 region: CASEFDRTDTQYF. In DNA form, the CDR3 reads TGTGCCAGCGAGTTTGATCGCACAGATACGCAGTATTTT. Supplemented by reference TRBV28 and TRBJ2-3, the full variable domain reads DVKVTQSSRYLVKRTGEKVFLECVQDMDHENMFWYRQDPGLGLRLIYFSYDVKMKEKGDIPEGYSVSREKKERFSLILESASTNQTSMYLCASEFDRTDTQYFGPGTRLTVL.

The rearrangement links TRBV11-2 to TRBJ2-5; maybe TRBD1 (6 bases). With 4 bases removed from V and 2 bases from J, the gap between germline ends came to 11 bases. The CDR3 totals 14 residues. Germline CDR1 and CDR2: SGHAT and FQNNGV. CDR3 DNA: TGTGCCAGCAGCTCCACAGGGATTCAAGAGACCCAGTACTTC. Translating it yields CASSSTGIQETQYF.

The V call is TRBV7-2, the J call TRBJ2-5; D gene unclear. Germline CDR1 reads SGHTA; CDR2 reads FQGNSA. The CDR3 has 15 residues. Trimming stripped 1 base from V and 3 bases from J, with 12 bases between. The CDR3 coding sequence is TGTGCCAGCAGCTTAGTAGTGGGTGCGGAAGAGACCCAGTACTTC. It specifies CASSLVVGAEETQYF.

CDR3 sequence: CASSVVPAGAADTQYF. The CDR3 DNA reads as TGTGCCAGCAGCGTAGTACCAGCGGGAGCGGCAGATACGCAGTATTTT. The J gene is TRBJ2-3, the V gene TRBV9; 8 bases map to TRBD2. CDR3 size: 16 residues. Losses at the gene ends were 0 bases for V and 4 bases for J; bases not matched to a gene: 7. The V gene's germline CDR1 is SGDLS and CDR2 YYNGEE.

The chain is built from TRBV5-8 and TRBJ1-5, with 9 bases identical to TRBD1. The CDR3 has 18 amino acids. J gave up 0 bases and V 2 bases, and 9 bases lay outside the gene matches. Germline V gene data show CDR1 as SGHTS and CDR2 as YDEGEE. The CDR3: CASSLYPGTGNSNQPQHF. The CDR3 coding sequence is TGTGCCAGCAGCTTATACCCAGGGACAGGGAATAGCAATCAGCCCCAGCATTTT.

This chain joins TRBV27 and TRBJ2-1; 9 nucleotides match TRBD2. The CDR3 sequence is 16 residues long. V lost 4 bases, J lost 0 bases, and 4 bases stayed unmatched. CDR1 and CDR2 (germline): MNHEY, SMNVEV (reference sequence). The CDR3 region has the DNA TGTGCCAGCAGTTACTTAGCGGGGGACTCCTACAATGAGCAGTTCTTC. Its protein is CASSYLAGDSYNEQFF.

This clone was counted once. This chain connects TRBV27 to TRBJ2-7, with 10 positions matching TRBD2. The CDR3 contains 14 residues. The V and J ends lost 0 bases and 5 bases, in that order; junction bases with no gene match: 1. CDR1 and CDR2 (germline): MNHEY, SMNVEV (reference sequence). CDR3 DNA: TGTGCCAGCAGTTTATCGGGGACTAGCGACGAGCAGTACTTC. This translates into CASSLSGTSDEQYF.

This chain joins TRBV28 and TRBJ2-1; 12 bases match TRBD1. V was pared by 3 bases and J by 8 bases, with 5 bases of the junction left unmatched. Germline CDR1 reads MDHEN; CDR2 reads SYDVKM. The CDR3 extends over 15 amino acids. The CDR3 is CASSFRDRGRHEQFF. CDR3 nucleotides: TGTGCCAGCAGTTTCCGGGACAGGGGGCGACATGAGCAGTTCTTC.

The gene calls are TRBV6-6 and TRBJ2-7; no clear D. Germline CDR1 MNHNY, CDR2 SVGAGI (reference sequence). V was cut by 6 bases and J by 7 bases, with 13 bases left in between. This CDR3 comprises 12 residues. The DNA of the CDR3 is TGTGCCAGCAGGATAGAACTATCGGAGCAGTACTTC. It specifies CASRIELSEQYF.

The chain uses TRBV5-1 and TRBJ2-7; 13 bases are shared with TRBD2. With V trimmed by 2 bases and J by 0 bases, 11 bases remained unmatched. Germline CDR1 reads SGHRS; CDR2 reads YFSETQ. The CDR3 length is 19 residues. The CDR3: CASSLSTGLAGSSSYEQYF. The CDR3 bases are TGCGCCAGCAGCTTAAGTACGGGACTAGCGGGATCAAGCTCCTACGAGCAGTACTTC.